The TCR beta chain described here comes from a study of CD4 and CD8 cells across lung adenocarcinoma regions. TCRdb recomputed calls from the PCR reads with MiXCR, one row per CDR3 protein. The top ten clones hold 34% of a sample with about 19,000 distinct CDR3 sequences, around 50% of them seen once. Localized lung adenocarcinoma, a non-small cell lung cancer, affected the donors. The CDR3 is made up of 15 amino acids. V lost 9 bases and J 10 bases, leaving 25 bases between the germline ends. This TCR was sampled from a male donor with lung adenocarcinoma. The CD4 and CD8 labels of this study may be unreliable. V and J are TRBV12-3 or TRBV12-4 and TRBJ2-4; maybe TRBD1 (6 bases). Input material: CD8+ T cells from the margin of a lung tumor. CDR3: CARSLGGRGQEIQYF. CDR3 DNA sequence: TGTGCCAGGAGCCTTGGGGGCCGTGGACAAGAGATTCAGTACTTC.